What follows is one T cell receptor beta chain and its context. The sample is drawn from a study of CD8 T cells in ankylosing spondylitis. The CDR3 extends over 16 amino acids. V was trimmed by 3 bases and J by 5 bases, leaving 18 bases between them. Germline loops: CDR1 SGDLS, CDR2 YYNGEE. TCRdb re-called the 5' RACE reads with MiXCR, one entry per CDR3 protein. The table records about 130,000 distinct CDR3 sequences, around 8.5% of them present only once. The clonotype comes from a male donor with ankylosing spondylitis or in good health (not recorded which). Sequencing input: blood, either unsorted or a sorted T cell fraction (not recorded which). The V gene is TRBV9, the J gene TRBJ2-1; D gene unclear. The CDR3 DNA is TGTGCCAGCAGCGCCGCGGTCCCGGGCCGACACAATGAGCAGTTCTTC. Residues: CASSAAVPGRHNEQFF.